Presented here are 23 T cell receptor beta chains from one specimen sequenced in a study of T cell repertoires in cytomegalovirus infection. Each CDR3 protein gets one entry after TCRdb re-called the reads with MiXCR. The table includes hundreds of thousands of distinct CDR3 sequences, less than 40% detected once. Material: PBMCs. The source is a human donor in good health (CMV status not recorded). Some clones in this sample may be carry-over from other donors' samples.

The gene calls are TRBV24-1 and TRBJ1-1; D possibly corresponds to TRBD1 (5 bases). Germline V gene data show CDR1 as KGHDR and CDR2 as SFDVKD. Trimming took 4 bases from V and 1 from J, leaving 9 bases between them. This CDR3 is built from 14 residues. The CDR3 coding sequence is TGTGCCACCAGTGAGGGGGAATCGAACACTGAAGCTTTCTTT. Translated: CATSEGESNTEAFF.

This clonotype was picked up a small number of times. The genes are TRBV7-6 and TRBJ2-6, with a weak D call TRBD1 (6 bases). Germline CDR1 SGHVS, CDR2 FNYEAQ. This CDR3 has 14 amino acids. The V and J ends lost 10 bases and 4 bases respectively, with 14 bases between them. The CDR3 here is CATGSGAGANVLTF. CDR3 nucleotides: TGTGCCACGGGGTCAGGGGCCGGGGCCAACGTCCTGACTTTC.

The gene calls are TRBV19 and TRBJ1-1; no clear D gene. The germline V gene encodes CDR1 LNHDA and CDR2 SQIVND (reference sequence). The V end was cut by 7 bases, the J end by 3 bases, with 15 bases between. This CDR3 is built from 14 residues. This CDR3 reads CASTYSGPHTEAFF. The CDR3 coding sequence is TGTGCCAGTACTTATTCTGGGCCTCACACTGAAGCTTTCTTT.

The genes are TRBV24-1 and TRBJ2-1; TRBD2 matches at 8 bases. The CDR3 runs 18 residues. Unmatched junction bases numbered 15, after V lost 2 bases and J lost 7 bases. CDR1 KGHDR and CDR2 SFDVKD come from the germline V gene. The CDR3 spells CATSDYHDTGGPPNEQFF. DNA for the CDR3: TGTGCCACCAGTGATTACCACGATACGGGGGGGCCTCCTAATGAGCAGTTCTTC.

Ten or more counts support this clonotype. The chain couples TRBV28 to TRBJ1-4; D not resolved. Germline loops: CDR1 MDHEN, CDR2 SYDVKM. The CDR3 runs to 12 residues. V shed 4 bases and J shed 5 bases, with 5 bases lying between them. CDR3 in DNA: TGTGCCAGCAGTTCCGTGAATGAAAAACTGTTTTTT. This sequence encodes CASSSVNEKLFF.

This clonotype was seen just once. Compared with germline, one end of the junction differs, possibly owing to a read error. The rearrangement joins TRBV3-1 to TRBJ2-7; the match to TRBD1 covers 9 bases. The CDR3 is 12 residues long. Germline CDR1 is LGHDT and CDR2 is YNNKEL (reference sequence). This chain's CDR3 is CASSHGTGTILF. In nucleotides, the CDR3 is TGTGCCAGCAGCCACGGGACAGGGACTATTCTTTTC.

This clonotype was counted ten times or more. The rearrangement links TRBV7-2 to TRBJ1-1; TRBD1 aligns across 10 bases. The junction had 13 bases not matched to a gene; V was cut back by 5 bases and J by 4 bases. Germline CDR1 SGHTA, CDR2 FQGNSA. The CDR3 consists of 17 residues. This CDR3 reads CASSISRDRGLRTEAFF. DNA for the CDR3: TGTGCCAGCAGCATAAGCCGGGACAGGGGCTTGCGCACTGAAGCTTTCTTT. Filled out from reference TRBV7-2 and TRBJ1-1, the complete variable domain reads GAGVSQSPSNKVTEKGKDVELRCDPISGHTALYWYRQSLGQGLEFLIYFQGNSAPDKSGLPSDRFSAERTGGSVSTLTIQRTQQEDSAVYLCASSISRDRGLRTEAFFGQGTRLTVV.

The gene calls are TRBV12-3 or TRBV12-4 and TRBJ2-5; D is unclear. The V and J ends lost 8 bases and 4 bases respectively, with 11 bases between them. The CDR3 has 12 amino acids. In DNA, the CDR3 is TGTGCCAGCCAAGACGGGCTAGAGACCCAGTACTTC. Translated: CASQDGLETQYF.

The rearrangement joins TRBV20-1 to TRBJ2-3, with 8 positions matching TRBD2. The CDR3 sequence is 16 residues long. J was trimmed by 3 bases and V by 4 bases; bases with no gene match: 12. Germline loops: CDR1 DFQATT, CDR2 SNEGSKA (reference sequence). The CDR3 loop reads CSATPGGGKLTDTQYF. CDR3 sequence (DNA): TGCAGTGCTACACCCGGCGGGGGGAAACTAACAGATACGCAGTATTTT.

This chain connects TRBV15 to TRBJ2-1; 10 bases agree with TRBD1. V shed 5 bases and J 5 bases; nucleotides not matched to a gene: 12. The germline V gene has CDR1 LNHNV and CDR2 YYDKDF (reference sequence). The CDR3 spans 17 residues. The CDR3 loop is CATSRGTGEPRNNEQFF. The CDR3 nucleotides are TGTGCCACCAGCCGCGGGACAGGGGAACCCCGGAACAATGAGCAGTTCTTC.

This clonotype was seen ten or more times. For the CDR3, the DNA is TGCAGCGTGTTGAGCGGGAGACTCGACGAGCAGTACTTC. Its protein product is CSVLSGRLDEQYF. The chain carries TRBV29-1 and TRBJ2-7, with TRBD2 matching over 8 bases. J lost 5 bases, V lost 6 bases, and 9 bases had no gene match. The germline V gene encodes CDR1 SQVTM and CDR2 ANQGSEA. This CDR3 contains 13 residues.

V and J are TRBV19 and TRBJ2-1; D unresolved. V was clipped by 4 bases and J by 4 bases, with 8 bases between them. This CDR3 comprises 13 residues. Germline CDR1 and CDR2: LNHDA and SQIVND (reference sequence). The CDR3 DNA follows: TGTGCCAGTAGTACCACAGCGTACAATGAGCAGTTCTTC. Translated: CASSTTAYNEQFF.

As concerns this clonotype: At one end the junction does not follow the germline gene, possibly because of a read error. The rearrangement joins TRBV6-4 to TRBJ2-3; 8 nucleotides align to TRBD2. The CDR3 spans 13 residues. Per the germline V gene, CDR1 is MRHNA and CDR2 is SNTAGT. This chain's CDR3 is CASCAGGTDTHYF. CDR3 sequence (DNA): TGTGCCAGCTGTGCGGGGGGCACAGATACGCATTATTTT.

V gene TRBV28 combines with J gene TRBJ1-6, with 7 bases lining up with TRBD1. V was pared by 3 bases and J by 8 bases, with 10 bases of the junction left unmatched. In germline, CDR1 is MDHEN, CDR2 SYDVKM. The CDR3 consists of 16 residues. This CDR3 reads CASSFLTGAPDSPLHF. DNA for the CDR3: TGTGCCAGCAGTTTCCTAACAGGGGCGCCGGATTCACCCCTCCACTTT. The full variable domain, completed using reference TRBV28 and TRBJ1-6, is DVKVTQSSRYLVKRTGEKVFLECVQDMDHENMFWYRQDPGLGLRLIYFSYDVKMKEKGDIPEGYSVSREKKERFSLILESASTNQTSMYLCASSFLTGAPDSPLHFGNGTRLTVT.

The sample holds a few counts of this clonotype. The rearrangement uses TRBV20-1 and TRBJ1-6; the match to TRBD1 covers 8 bases. Germline loops: CDR1 DFQATT, CDR2 SNEGSKA (reference sequence). The trim removed 3 bases at V and 3 bases at J, leaving 10 bases unmatched. This CDR3 is 17 amino acids long. As DNA, the CDR3 is TGCAGTGCTAGGACGAATACAGGGGGTATCTATAATTCACCCCTCCACTTT. This encodes CSARTNTGGIYNSPLHF.

The sample holds a few counts of this clonotype. The V gene is TRBV19, the J gene TRBJ2-6; 11 bases map to TRBD1. The CDR3 extends over 17 amino acids. Per germline, CDR1 LNHDA and CDR2 SQIVND (reference sequence). V was clipped by 3 bases and J by 2 bases; unmatched bases: 3. The CDR3 sequence is CASSMGQGVTGANVLTF. CDR3 sequence (DNA): TGTGCCAGTAGTATGGGACAGGGGGTAACTGGGGCCAACGTCCTGACTTTC. Variable domain in full (rest from reference TRBV19 and TRBJ2-6): DGGITQSPKYLFRKEGQNVTLSCEQNLNHDAMYWYRQDPGQGLRLIYYSQIVNDFQKGDIAEGYSVSREKKESFPLTVTSAQKNPTAFYLCASSMGQGVTGANVLTFGAGSRLTVL.

The genes are TRBV3-1 and TRBJ1-2, with unresolved D. V was clipped by 4 bases and J by 7 bases, with 7 bases between them. Germline values: CDR1 LGHDT, CDR2 YNNKEL (reference sequence). The CDR3 has 11 residues. The CDR3 DNA sequence: TGTGCCAGCAGCCGTTCCTCTGGCTACACCTTC. Protein product: CASSRSSGYTF.

This rearrangement joins TRBV3-1 to TRBJ1-2; D unclear. Germline CDR1 reads LGHDT; CDR2 reads YNNKEL (reference sequence). V was trimmed by 2 bases and J by 8 bases, leaving 15 bases between them. The CDR3 sequence is 14 residues long. CDR3 DNA: TGTGCCAGCAGCCAACCCGGCGGAGTTCGCGGCTACACCTTC. Its protein product is CASSQPGGVRGYTF. Variable domain in full (rest from reference TRBV3-1 and TRBJ1-2): DTAVSQTPKYLVTQMGNDKSIKCEQNLGHDTMYWYKQDSKKFLKIMFSYNNKELIINETVPNRFSPKSPDKAHLNLHINSLELGDSAVYFCASSQPGGVRGYTFGSGTRLTVV.

A few counts support this clonotype. The rearrangement links TRBV6-5 to TRBJ2-7; 12 bases are shared with TRBD2. The CDR3 sequence is 15 residues long. Germline V gene lookup returns CDR1 MNHEY and CDR2 SVGAGI. The trim removed 6 bases at V and 5 bases at J, leaving 8 bases unmatched. The CDR3 DNA reads TGTGCCAGCAGCCGAACTAGCGGGGGGTGGGACGAGCAGTACTTC. Amino acid sequence: CASSRTSGGWDEQYF.

As concerns this clonotype: An end of the junction differs from the germline gene, which may be a read error. The rearrangement joins TRBV5-3 to TRBJ2-5; 8 bases map to TRBD1. TRBV5-3 is an ORF, and what it does is uncertain. CDR3 size: 12 residues. The CDR3 loop reads CASSLVKDRGIF. The CDR3 bases are TGTGCCAGCAGCTTGGTCAAAGACAGGGGCATCTTC.

The CDR3 DNA reads as TGTGCCAGCAGACGTACAGGGGGAACTAATGAAAAACTGTTTTTT. This encodes CASRRTGGTNEKLFF. The chain carries TRBV6-6 and TRBJ1-4, with 8 bases identical to TRBD1. CDR3 length: 15 residues. J gave up 1 base and V 6 bases, and 4 bases lay outside the gene matches. Per germline, CDR1 MNHNY and CDR2 SVGAGI (reference sequence).

This clonotype was seen more than once but under ten times. The chain employs TRBV7-9 and TRBJ2-2; D perhaps matches TRBD1 (6 bases). The germline V and J ends were trimmed by 5 bases and 4 bases, with 17 bases remaining between them. The CDR3 spans 16 residues. Germline V CDR1 and CDR2: SEHNR, FQNEAQ (reference sequence). DNA for the CDR3: TGTGCCAGCAGCACAACAGGGAATTGGCGCACCGGGGAGCTGTTTTTT. It yields the protein CASSTTGNWRTGELFF.

This rearrangement joins TRBV19 to TRBJ2-5; 8 nucleotides match TRBD2. With V trimmed by 8 bases and J by 5 bases, 7 bases remained unmatched. Germline assignment: CDR1 LNHDA and CDR2 SQIVND (reference sequence). The CDR3 is 13 amino acids. In DNA, the CDR3 is TGTGCCAGTGGCGTCGGGGGGGAGGAGACCCAGTACTTC. Amino acids: CASGVGGEETQYF.